Listed below are T cell receptor beta chains from one sample, sequenced in a study of blood T cell repertoires in COVID-19. Using immunoSEQ multiplex PCR, the repertoire was profiled, and TCRdb retains in-frame clones only, with some absent. This table has over 110,000 clones, approximately 80% appearing once. The sequenced sample consisted of peripheral blood. The receptor source for this set is a man in his 60s with active or convalescent COVID-19. Both conserved end residues are part of each CDR3. Fields, in order: D gene, clone size, J gene, V gene, CDR3 protein, CDR3 DNA. A D gene is named only where the DNA matches it firmly. Some rows mark clone size as missing; the rest say once, few, many or name a class of expanded clone.

>-|-|TRBJ1-6|TRBV30
CASDIDNSPLHF
TGTGCCTCCGACATTGATAATTCACCCCTCCACTTT
>-|many|TRBJ1-5|TRBV21-1
CASSKEYNYSNQPQHF
TGTGCCAGCAGCAAAGAGTACAACTATAGCAATCAGCCCCAGCATTTT
>-|-|TRBJ2-3|TRBV6-5
CASSYLGLETDTQYF
TGTGCCAGCAGTTATTTGGGACTTGAAACAGATACGCAGTATTTT
>TRBD1|-|TRBJ1-2|TRBV29-1
CSVGRQGADYGYTF
TGCAGCGTTGGCCGACAGGGGGCGGACTATGGCTACACCTTC
>-|-|TRBJ2-2|TRBV18
CASSPVGGPYSNTGELFF
TGTGCCAGCTCACCAGTGGGAGGCCCCTATTCGAACACCGGGGAGCTGTTTTTT
>-|-|TRBJ1-2|TRBV6-2/TRBV6-3
CASSSLPLAGGYTF
TGTGCCAGCAGTTCACTACCCCTCGCGGGTGGCTACACCTTC
>-|-|TRBJ2-1|TRBV6-2/TRBV6-3
CASSLYRDEQFF
TGTGCCAGCAGCCTATACCGGGATGAGCAGTTCTTC
>TRBD2|-|TRBJ2-7|TRBV6-2/TRBV6-3
CASSYLSGGGEQYF
TGTGCCAGCAGTTATCTGTCCGGGGGGGGCGAGCAGTACTTC
>-|-|TRBJ1-4|TRBV6-1
CASSDRGTPREKLFF
TGTGCCAGCAGTGATAGGGGGACCCCTCGGGAAAAACTGTTTTTT
>-|-|TRBJ2-5|TRBV15
CATSQRAMGFGQETQYF
TGTGCCACCAGCCAGAGGGCAATGGGATTCGGCCAAGAGACCCAGTACTTC
>-|-|TRBJ1-2|TRBV6-5
CASSYAGSTLGGYTF
TGTGCCAGCAGTTACGCGGGGTCCACACTTGGAGGCTACACCTTC
>-|-|TRBJ1-1|TRBV18
CASSPPQGNTEAFF
TGTGCCAGCTCACCACCCCAGGGGAACACTGAAGCTTTCTTT
>-|once|TRBJ1-1|TRBV5-6
CASSLLTTLNTEAFF
TGTGCCAGCAGCTTGTTGACGACATTGAACACTGAAGCTTTCTTT
>TRBD2|-|TRBJ2-1|TRBV2
CASAGGSIRNEQFF
TGTGCCAGCGCTGGCGGGAGTATTCGAAATGAGCAGTTCTTC
>-|-|TRBJ1-2|TRBV28
CASSVNTGLAYGYTF
TGTGCCAGCAGCGTTAACACAGGGCTAGCCTATGGCTACACCTTC
>TRBD2|-|TRBJ2-1|TRBV18
CASSPRELAGGNEQFF
TGTGCCAGCTCACCACGGGAACTAGCGGGGGGTAATGAGCAGTTCTTC
>-|-|TRBJ1-1|TRBV12-5
CASGLTSPEAFF
TGTGCTAGTGGTTTGACTAGTCCTGAAGCTTTCTTT
>TRBD2|-|TRBJ2-1|TRBV18
CASSPGLAHNEQFF
TGTGCCAGCTCACCGGGACTAGCGCACAATGAGCAGTTCTTC
>TRBD1|-|TRBJ1-4|TRBV20-1
CSASWDRAAATNEKLFF
TGCAGTGCTAGTTGGGACAGGGCTGCTGCAACTAATGAAAAACTGTTTTTT
>TRBD1|-|TRBJ1-1|TRBV6-2/TRBV6-3
CASSPDLTGAMNTEAFF
TGTGCCAGCAGTCCGGACCTGACAGGGGCCATGAACACTGAAGCTTTCTTT
>TRBD2|-|TRBJ2-1|TRBV18
CASSPPNSGRVSYNEQFF
TGTGCCAGCTCACCACCGAATAGCGGGAGAGTTTCCTACAATGAGCAGTTCTTC
>-|few|TRBJ1-3|TRBV19
CASSIPSAIYF
TGTGCCAGTAGTATCCCCTCAGCCATATATTTT
>-|-|TRBJ2-5|TRBV10-2
CASSQRTVGTQYF
TGCGCCAGCAGCCAAAGGACAGTTGGGACCCAGTACTTC
>-|-|TRBJ1-4|TRBV5-4
CASSFLNEKLFF
TGTGCCAGCAGCTTCCTTAATGAAAAACTGTTTTTT
>-|-|TRBJ1-1|TRBV5-8
CASSRGQPGGTEAFF
TGTGCCAGCAGCCGGGGACAACCCGGGGGGACTGAAGCTTTCTTT
>TRBD2|-|TRBJ2-1|TRBV7-2
CASSQGQLAGGRYNEQFF
TGTGCCAGCAGCCAAGGGCAGCTAGCGGGAGGTCGATACAATGAGCAGTTCTTC
>-|-|TRBJ1-2|TRBV6-5
CASSYAENYGYTF
TGTGCCAGCAGTTATGCGGAAAACTATGGCTACACCTTC
>-|-|TRBJ1-5|TRBV5-4
CASSHEEGGGQHF
TGTGCCAGCAGCCACGAGGAGGGTGGAGGCCAGCATTTT
>-|-|TRBJ2-3|TRBV7-6
CASRTTVASTDTQYF
TGTGCCAGCAGAACCACGGTCGCTAGCACAGATACGCAGTATTTT
>TRBD1|-|TRBJ2-5|TRBV27
CASSHRGGETQYF
TGTGCCAGCAGCCACAGGGGCGGAGAGACCCAGTACTTC
>-|-|TRBJ1-1|TRBV5-1
CASSLVGGGSLSEAFF
TGCGCCAGCAGCTTGGTGGGTGGCGGGTCGCTCTCTGAAGCTTTCTTT
>-|-|TRBJ1-5|TRBV5-1
CASSLGHPNQPQHF
TGCGCCAGCAGCTTGGGACATCCCAATCAGCCCCAGCATTTT
>-|-|TRBJ2-1|TRBV4-3
CASSQGAGSRWQFF
TGCGCCAGCAGCCAAGGGGCGGGGTCTCGATGGCAGTTCTTC
>TRBD2|-|TRBJ2-1|TRBV4-3
CASSQDWGSGISSYNEQFF
TGCGCCAGCAGCCAAGATTGGGGTAGCGGGATTAGCTCCTACAATGAGCAGTTCTTC